Listed here are 20 T cell receptor beta chains from one sample, sequenced in a study of T cell responses to AZD1222 COVID-19 vaccine. Measured with immunoSEQ multiplex PCR; TCRdb has only the in-frame clones, and not every one. Altogether fewer than 120,000 clones are present, about 87% being singletons, with the ten largest covering 1.6%. Sequencing used peripheral blood, obtained on day 0 of AZD1222 vaccination. Receptors originate from an adult in good health.

The chain has TRBV15 and TRBJ1-2; tentatively, D is TRBD1 (6 bases). The CDR3 totals 15 residues. In germline, CDR1 is LNHNV, CDR2 YYDKDF (reference sequence). The V gene lost 4 bases and the J gene lost 5 bases, with 17 bases spanning the gap. CDR3 region: CATSINRALGYGYTF. CDR3 coding DNA: TGTGCCACCAGCATAAACAGGGCTTTGGGATATGGCTACACCTTC.

The chain joins TRBV19 to TRBJ2-7, with D tentatively TRBD2 (6 bases). This CDR3 is built from 16 residues. Germline CDR1 LNHDA, CDR2 SQIVND (reference sequence). Between the trimmed V and J ends, which lost 1 base and 2 bases, there was a span of 15 bases. The CDR3 coding sequence is TGTGCCAGTAGTATAGCCCTGATCGGGGGAGCCTACGAGCAGTACTTC. Translated, it gives CASSIALIGGAYEQYF.

This clone was picked up one time. The chain employs TRBV7-9 and TRBJ2-2; D remains unclear. Germline loops: CDR1 SEHNR, CDR2 FQNEAQ (reference sequence). V was shortened by 5 bases and J by 4 bases, with 11 bases between the two germline ends. The CDR3 extends over 14 amino acids. The chain's CDR3 is CASSPREATGELFF. The CDR3 coding sequence is TGTGCCAGCAGCCCGCGAGAGGCCACCGGGGAGCTGTTTTTT.

V is TRBV18 and J is TRBJ1-1, with a possible D match to TRBD1 (6 bases). Trimming shortened V by 3 bases and J by 1 base, and 9 bases separated the two germline ends. The length of the CDR3 is 14 residues. CDR1 is KGHSH and CDR2 is LQKENI in the germline V gene. The CDR3 DNA reads TGTGCCAGCTCACCGGACAGAACGAACACTGAAGCTTTCTTT. Residues: CASSPDRTNTEAFF.

This chain connects TRBV6-5 to TRBJ1-4; D unclear. Germline V CDR1 and CDR2: MNHEY, SVGAGI. The V gene lost 6 bases and the J gene lost 7 bases, with 15 bases spanning the gap. The CDR3 is 14 amino acids. Here the CDR3 reads CASSLAGRAEKLFF. The CDR3 DNA is TGTGCCAGCAGCCTAGCGGGGAGAGCTGAAAAACTGTTTTTT.

This clone was seen a few times. The chain combines TRBV6-5 with TRBJ1-2; D is possibly TRBD1 (5 bases). The CDR3 is 15 amino acids. Trimming pared 0 bases from V and 9 bases from J, leaving 17 bases between. CDR1 and CDR2 from the germline V gene are MNHEY and SVGAGI. CDR3 bases: TGTGCCAGCAGTTACTCCCGACAGCGGATACACCGCTACACCTTC. It yields the protein CASSYSRQRIHRYTF.

V gene TRBV7-7 combines with J gene TRBJ2-2; 9 bases are a match to TRBD1. Looked up from germline, CDR1 is SSHAT and CDR2 is FNYEAQ (reference sequence). The CDR3 has 15 residues. The junction had 1 base not matched to a gene; V was cut back by 4 bases and J by 1 base. As DNA, the CDR3 is TGTGCCAGCAGCTCGGACAGGGGGAACACCGGGGAGCTGTTTTTT. This codes for CASSSDRGNTGELFF.

The V call is TRBV27, the J call TRBJ2-7, with TRBD1 identical over 10 bases. Losses at the gene ends were 8 bases for V and 1 base for J; bases not matched to a gene: 2. The CDR3 is made up of 13 amino acids. Looked up from germline, CDR1 is MNHEY and CDR2 is SMNVEV (reference sequence). This CDR3 reads CASGTGASYEQYF. As DNA, the CDR3 is TGTGCCAGCGGGACAGGGGCTTCCTACGAGCAGTACTTC.

The chain couples TRBV20-1 to TRBJ1-5, with D possibly matching TRBD1 (5 bases). The V gene's germline CDR1 is DFQATT and CDR2 SNEGSKA (reference sequence). The ends were cut back, 3 bases at V and 2 bases at J, with 11 bases in the middle. The CDR3 sequence is 14 residues long. The CDR3 DNA sequence: TGCAGTGCTAGTTTGGGGGGTGGCAATCAGCCCCAGCATTTT. It specifies CSASLGGGNQPQHF.

V gene TRBV6-1 combines with J gene TRBJ2-1; 7 positions agree with TRBD2. Germline assignment: CDR1 MNHNS and CDR2 SASEGT. The CDR3 runs to 16 residues. The V gene end was trimmed by 4 bases and the J gene end by 0 bases; junction bases not matched to a gene: 6. CDR3 DNA sequence: TGTGCCAGCAGTGGGGCCGGGGGGAGCTCCTACAATGAGCAGTTCTTC. It encodes CASSGAGGSSYNEQFF.

In DNA, the CDR3 is TGTGCCAGCAGCCCGGGAAGATCGTCCAATGAGCAGTTCTTC. It encodes CASSPGRSSNEQFF. This chain uses TRBV11-3 with TRBJ2-1; perhaps TRBD2 as D (5 bases). V was trimmed by 5 bases and J by 6 bases, leaving 14 bases between them. CDR3 size: 14 residues. Germline CDR1 SGHNT, CDR2 YENEEA.

The gene calls are TRBV7-8 and TRBJ2-7; the D is unclear. In germline, CDR1 is SGHVS, CDR2 FQNEAQ. This CDR3 has 13 amino acids. Deletions cut 7 bases from V and 7 bases from J, with 17 bases between. Here the CDR3 reads CASTEDRMKEQYF. The CDR3 DNA sequence: TGTGCCAGCACCGAGGACCGGATGAAAGAGCAGTACTTC. Supplemented by reference TRBV7-8 and TRBJ2-7, the full variable domain reads GAGVSQSPRYKVAKRGQDVALRCDPISGHVSLFWYQQALGQGPEFLTYFQNEAQLDKSGLPSDRFFAERPEGSVSTLKIQRTQQEDSAVYLCASTEDRMKEQYFGPGTRLTVT.

This chain links TRBV3-1 (or the pseudogene TRBV3-2) with TRBJ2-7; D may be TRBD1 (6 bases). V was clipped by 4 bases and J by 4 bases, with 23 bases between them. Germline V gene lookup returns CDR1 LGHDT and CDR2 YNNKEL (reference sequence). The CDR3 totals 17 residues. CDR3 DNA: TGTGCCAGCAGCCGTAGTAACAGGGCCAAAAGGGGTTACGAGCAGTACTTC. This codes for CASSRSNRAKRGYEQYF.

Here the CDR3 DNA reads TGTGCCAGCAAAGAGTTAGAGACCCAGTACTTC. Translation gives CASKELETQYF. The rearrangement uses TRBV6-6 and TRBJ2-5, with D uncertain. Germline lookup yields CDR1 MNHNY and CDR2 SVGAGI (reference sequence). The CDR3 has 11 amino acids. Trimming pared 7 bases from V and 4 bases from J, leaving 7 bases between.

The chain has TRBV11-2 and TRBJ1-1; possibly TRBD1 for D (5 bases). The CDR3 has 15 residues. Trimming removed 1 base at V and 1 base at J, with 10 bases between. Germline V lookup: CDR1 SGHAT, CDR2 FQNNGV. CDR3 sequence: CASSLVRVSNTEAFF. The CDR3 DNA reads as TGTGCCAGCAGCTTAGTCAGGGTATCGAACACTGAAGCTTTCTTT.

This clone appeared a single time. The CDR3: CASSEYLYNEQFF. For the CDR3, the DNA is TGTGCCAGCAGTGAATATCTCTACAATGAGCAGTTCTTC. The rearrangement joins TRBV6-1 to TRBJ2-1; the D is unclear. V was clipped by 2 bases and J by 3 bases, with 5 bases between them. The CDR3 is 13 amino acids. Per the germline V gene, CDR1 is MNHNS and CDR2 is SASEGT.

The V gene is TRBV27, the J gene TRBJ2-7; D is uncertain. Trimming stripped 3 bases from V and 2 bases from J, with 20 bases between. The CDR3 consists of 17 residues. Germline CDR1 and CDR2: MNHEY and SMNVEV (reference sequence). CDR3 nucleotides: TGTGCCAGCAGTTTCACCCGCTCCGGCGACGTCCCCTACGAGCAGTACTTC. Amino acid sequence: CASSFTRSGDVPYEQYF.

The chain has TRBV7-9 and TRBJ1-4; D not certain. From germline, CDR1 is SEHNR and CDR2 FQNEAQ (reference sequence). The V and J ends lost 2 bases and 0 bases respectively, with 10 bases between them. This CDR3 is built from 16 residues. CDR3 amino acids: CASSLWEDSTNEKLFF. CDR3 sequence (DNA): TGTGCCAGCAGCTTATGGGAGGATTCAACTAATGAAAAACTGTTTTTT.

V gene TRBV6-1 combines with J gene TRBJ2-7; no firm D call. The germline V and J ends were trimmed by 2 bases and 2 bases, with 7 bases remaining between them. In germline, CDR1 is MNHNS, CDR2 SASEGT. The CDR3 runs to 13 residues. CDR3 sequence: CASSEPAAYEQYF. CDR3 nucleotide sequence: TGTGCCAGCAGTGAACCCGCCGCCTACGAGCAGTACTTC.

This chain uses TRBV13 with TRBJ1-6; no clear D. CDR3 length: 14 residues. Germline assignment: CDR1 PRHDT and CDR2 FYEKMQ (reference sequence). Trimming pared 4 bases from V and 10 bases from J, leaving 14 bases between. The CDR3: CASSSPLVASPLHF. The CDR3 DNA reads as TGTGCCAGCAGCTCCCCTCTGGTGGCCTCACCCCTCCACTTT.